This passage covers 20 T cell receptor beta chains from one sample sequenced in a study of regulatory T cells in long-lasting Graves disease. Regarding time point: newly diagnosed GD, antithyroid drugs for less than 3 months. The TCR library was prepared using RNA isolated from PBMCs. CDR3-region Arm-PCR and iRepertoire HTBI primers produced the TCR beta libraries. TCRdb reanalysed the multiplex PCR reads using MiXCR and keeps one entry per CDR3 protein. The repertoire includes around 500,000 distinct CDR3 sequences, 12% of them detected once, and around 10% sits in the top ten. The sample was also linked to a second study, of T cells in Graves' hyperthyroidism and ophthalmopathy.

This specimen consisted of peripheral blood mononuclear cells (PBMCs), obtained at new diagnosis, from a patient treated with antithyroid drugs. The receptor set was obtained from a woman younger than 45 with Graves disease.

The chain is built from TRBV27 and TRBJ2-7; no reliable D call. The germline CDR1 and CDR2 sequences are MNHEY and SMNVEV (reference sequence). V was trimmed by 3 bases and J by 8 bases, leaving 17 bases between them. The CDR3 sequence is 14 residues long. CDR3 nucleotides: TGTGCCAGCAGTTTGAGTAGGTGGGTCCACAAGCAGTACTTC. This translates into CASSLSRWVHKQYF.

This clonotype was observed at least ten times. The V and J genes are TRBV15 and TRBJ1-5; the D gene is possibly TRBD1 (6 bases). From germline, CDR1 is LNHNV and CDR2 YYDKDF (reference sequence). The CDR3 has 15 residues. Trimming removed 3 bases at V and 6 bases at J, with 15 bases between. Here the CDR3 DNA reads TGTGCCACCAGCAGCCCTCAGGGGAGTAGTCAGCCCCAGCATTTT. This translates into CATSSPQGSSQPQHF.

This clonotype was recorded many times. V and J are TRBV27 and TRBJ2-1; 11 nucleotides match TRBD2. Per germline, CDR1 MNHEY and CDR2 SMNVEV (reference sequence). The CDR3 sequence is 18 residues long. Trimming took 9 bases from V and 7 from J; bases not matched to a gene: 20. CDR3: CASSYGRIAGGPRNEQFF. CDR3 in DNA: TGTGCCAGTTCATACGGAAGAATAGCGGGAGGGCCAAGGAATGAGCAGTTCTTC.

Points on this clonotype: The junction departs from the called germline gene at one end, perhaps through a read error. V usage is TRBV7-9 and J usage is TRBJ2-5, with a weak D call TRBD2 (6 bases). The germline V gene has CDR1 SEHNR and CDR2 FQNEAQ (reference sequence). The CDR3 has 15 residues. This chain's CDR3 is CASSPLLAVQETQYF. The CDR3 DNA reads TGCGCCAGCAGCCCGTTATTAGCGGTCCAAGAGACCCAGTACTTC.

This clonotype has a count of ten or more. This chain uses TRBV7-2 with TRBJ2-4; D gene unclear. Germline loops: CDR1 SGHTA, CDR2 FQGNSA. The CDR3 extends over 12 amino acids. Trimming shortened V by 2 bases and J by 8 bases, and 7 bases separated the two germline ends. CDR3 amino acids: CASSLNMDIQYF. The CDR3 bases are TGTGCCAGCAGCTTAAACATGGACATTCAGTACTTC.

This chain uses TRBV11-3 with TRBJ1-6; 10 bases match TRBD1. CDR3 length equals 15 residues. Germline V gene data show CDR1 as SGHNT and CDR2 as YENEEA. With 5 bases clipped from V and 10 bases from J, the junction kept 8 bases outside the gene matches. The CDR3 sequence: CASSPRTGGWSPLHF. Written as DNA, the CDR3 is TGTGCCAGCAGCCCCCGGACAGGGGGTTGGTCACCCCTCCACTTT.

This clonotype was detected ten times or more. V and J are TRBV19 and TRBJ2-3, with 9 bases aligning to TRBD1. Losses at the gene ends were 4 bases for V and 1 base for J; bases not matched to a gene: 3. The CDR3 length is 15 residues. Germline-derived CDR1 and CDR2 are LNHDA and SQIVND (reference sequence). CDR3 coding DNA: TGTGCCAGTAGTACTACAGGGGGCGGCACAGATACGCAGTATTTT. It codes for CASSTTGGGTDTQYF.

Ten or more counts support this clonotype. V is TRBV7-2 and J is TRBJ1-1; the D is unclear. The V gene's germline CDR1 is SGHTA and CDR2 FQGNSA. V lost 1 base and J 5 bases, leaving 8 bases between the germline ends. The CDR3 spans 13 residues. The CDR3 DNA reads as TGTGCCAGCAGCTTAGAGGGTTGGACTGAAGCTTTCTTT. Protein: CASSLEGWTEAFF.

This clonotype was counted many times. The chain employs TRBV11-3 and TRBJ2-1, with TRBD1 matching 8 bases. With V trimmed by 5 bases and J by 0 bases, 6 bases remained unmatched. From germline, CDR1 is SGHNT and CDR2 YENEEA. This CDR3 has 16 residues. The CDR3, as DNA: TGTGCCAGCAGCGCTTCCGGGACAGGCTCCTACAATGAGCAGTTCTTC. It specifies CASSASGTGSYNEQFF.

There are many counts of this clonotype. The genes are TRBV7-8 and TRBJ2-2, with D perhaps matching TRBD1 (6 bases). CDR1 and CDR2 from the germline V gene are SGHVS and FQNEAQ. The CDR3 runs 15 residues. V gave up 3 bases and J gave up 1 base, with 9 bases separating them. Here the CDR3 DNA reads TGTGCCAGCAGCTTCTCGACAGGGAACACCGGGGAGCTGTTTTTT. Encoded protein: CASSFSTGNTGELFF. Drawing the rest from reference TRBV7-8 and TRBJ2-2, the complete variable domain is GAGVSQSPRYKVAKRGQDVALRCDPISGHVSLFWYQQALGQGPEFLTYFQNEAQLDKSGLPSDRFFAERPEGSVSTLKIQRTQQEDSAVYLCASSFSTGNTGELFFGEGSRLTVL.

The table lists this clonotype with a few counts. This chain's CDR3 is CASSEWGTGGNQPQHF. The DNA for the CDR3 is TGTGCCAGCTCTGAGTGGGGTACAGGGGGAAATCAGCCCCAGCATTTT. This chain links TRBV18 with TRBJ1-5; 8 bases align to TRBD1. V lost 6 bases to trimming and J lost 4 bases; unmatched junction nucleotides: 11. CDR1 and CDR2 (germline): KGHSH, LQKENI. This CDR3 contains 16 residues.

At least ten counts were recorded for this clonotype. For the CDR3, the DNA is TGTGCCAGCAGACCTGGGACAGCCTCTGGAAACACCATATATTTT. This codes for CASRPGTASGNTIYF. This sequence joins TRBV28 and TRBJ1-3; TRBD1 matches 7 bases. Germline CDR1 is MDHEN and CDR2 is SYDVKM. The CDR3 loop spans 15 amino acids. V was clipped by 6 bases and J by 0 bases; unmatched bases: 5.

The chain uses TRBV19 and TRBJ1-1; D unresolved. V lost 1 base and J lost 1, with 7 bases in between. The germline CDR1 and CDR2 sequences are LNHDA and SQIVND (reference sequence). The CDR3 length is 14 residues. The CDR3 loop reads CASSIGKANTEAFF. The CDR3 DNA sequence: TGTGCCAGTAGTATAGGAAAGGCGAACACTGAAGCTTTCTTT. The full variable domain, rest sourced from reference TRBV19 and TRBJ1-1, is DGGITQSPKYLFRKEGQNVTLSCEQNLNHDAMYWYRQDPGQGLRLIYYSQIVNDFQKGDIAEGYSVSREKKESFPLTVTSAQKNPTAFYLCASSIGKANTEAFFGQGTRLTVV.

The J gene is TRBJ1-2, the V gene TRBV7-9; 9 bases fit TRBD1. V lost 5 bases and J lost 2; bases outside the gene matches: 6. CDR3 length: 15 amino acids. In germline, CDR1 is SEHNR, CDR2 FQNEAQ (reference sequence). The DNA of the CDR3 is TGTGCCAGCAGCCGAGACAGGGGGGGAAACTATGGCTACACCTTC. Protein sequence: CASSRDRGGNYGYTF.

This clonotype was observed many times. This chain connects TRBV28 to TRBJ2-7, with D possibly matching TRBD2 (5 bases). V shed 6 bases and J shed 2 bases, with 14 bases lying between them. CDR3 size: 14 residues. From germline, CDR1 is MDHEN and CDR2 SYDVKM. CDR3: CASSLSGNTYEQYF. DNA for the CDR3: TGTGCCAGCAGCCTAAGCGGCAACACCTACGAGCAGTACTTC.

V gene TRBV7-8 combines with J gene TRBJ2-1; D tentatively fits TRBD1 or TRBD2 (5 bases each). The J call may be faulty, since TRBJ2-5 better matches the DNA end. There are 19 residues in the CDR3. Looked up from germline, CDR1 is SGHVS and CDR2 is FQNEAQ. The CDR3 DNA follows: TGTGCCAGCAGGCCCGGGACCATACTAAGGCGGGTCACCCAAGAGACCCAGTACTTC. Translating gives CASRPGTILRRVTQETQYF.

This clonotype occurred many times. The chain carries TRBV5-1 and TRBJ2-7, with TRBD2 matching over 13 bases. Germline CDR1 is SGHRS and CDR2 is YFSETQ. The CDR3 sequence is 16 residues long. Unmatched junction bases numbered 5, after V lost 0 bases and J lost 5 bases. The CDR3 sequence is CASSLGGGTSGNEQYF. DNA for the CDR3: TGCGCCAGCAGCTTGGGTGGAGGGACTAGCGGGAACGAGCAGTACTTC.

This clonotype showed up many times. This chain connects TRBV20-1 to TRBJ1-1, with D perhaps TRBD1 (5 bases). Germline-derived CDR1 and CDR2 are DFQATT and SNEGSKA (reference sequence). V lost 0 bases and J lost 5, with 13 bases in between. The CDR3 runs 14 residues. The CDR3 spells CSARDPRGGTEAFF. The CDR3 DNA follows: TGCAGTGCTAGAGATCCGCGGGGGGGAACTGAAGCTTTCTTT.

This clonotype was detected a few times. Written as DNA, the CDR3 is TGTGCCAGCAGTCGGCGGGGGACGGTCCGCCAGTTCTTC. Translation: CASSRRGTVRQFF. The J gene is TRBJ2-1, the V gene TRBV7-9; 7 positions match TRBD2. Looked up from germline, CDR1 is SEHNR and CDR2 is FQNEAQ (reference sequence). The CDR3 has 13 amino acids. V shed 6 bases, J shed 13 bases, and the junction held 12 bases outside the gene matches.

Ten or more counts support this clonotype. V usage is TRBV20-1 and J usage is TRBJ1-6, with 11 bases identical to TRBD1. This CDR3 spans 14 amino acids. V shed 6 bases and J 8 bases; nucleotides not matched to a gene: 6. Germline-derived CDR1 and CDR2 are DFQATT and SNEGSKA (reference sequence). The CDR3, as DNA: TGCAGTGCAAGGGACAGGGGGGGTTATTCACCCCTCCACTTT. Its translation: CSARDRGGYSPLHF.